The subject of this entry is one T cell receptor beta chain. No antigen is known for it. The protocol was immunoSEQ multiplex PCR, while the TCRdb copy is restricted to in-frame clones and leaves out a portion. This table has about 77,000 clones, 85% appearing once. These data come from a study of OX40 agonist ivuxolimab in advanced cancers. As for the study in general: Administration of intravenous ivuxolimab to patients occurred every 2 weeks at 0.01 to 10 mg/kg. The eligibility criteria allowed prior anti-PD-1, anti-PD-L1 or anti-CTLA-4 therapy, and approximately 40% had some.

The study's findings and limits: Among T cells, CD8+ cells averaged more expanded clones than CD4+ cells. In the 0.1 to 3.0 mg/kg range, CD4+ and CD8+ blood T cells had expanded clonally by week 6.

The sample consisted of CD4+ or CD8+ T cells sorted from blood, taken in a trial of the OX40 agonist ivuxolimab. This clonotype was sampled from an adult with an advanced solid tumor such as melanoma, head and neck, liver or kidney cancer.

The CDR3, as DNA: TGTGCCAGCAGCCGGGACAGGGAAGGCTACACCTTC. This gives the protein CASSRDREGYTF. The chain is built from TRBV11-2 and TRBJ1-2; TRBD1 aligns across 9 bases. With V trimmed by 5 bases and J by 8 bases, 3 bases remained unmatched. This CDR3 comprises 12 residues. CDR1 and CDR2 (germline): SGHAT, FQNNGV.